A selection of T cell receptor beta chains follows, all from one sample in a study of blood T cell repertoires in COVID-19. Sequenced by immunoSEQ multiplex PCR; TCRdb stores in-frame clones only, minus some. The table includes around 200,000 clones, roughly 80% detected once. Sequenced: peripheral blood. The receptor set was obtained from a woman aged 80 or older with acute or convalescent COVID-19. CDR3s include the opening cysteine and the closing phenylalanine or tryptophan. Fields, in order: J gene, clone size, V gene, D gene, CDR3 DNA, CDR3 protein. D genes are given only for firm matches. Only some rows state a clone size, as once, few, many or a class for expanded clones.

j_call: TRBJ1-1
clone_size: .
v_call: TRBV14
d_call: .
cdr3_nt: TGTGCCAGCACCTCAGTCCAGATAGGAACAGCTAGGGGTAACACTGAAGCTTTCTTT
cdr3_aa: CASTSVQIGTARGNTEAFF

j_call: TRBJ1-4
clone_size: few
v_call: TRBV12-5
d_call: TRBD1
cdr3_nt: TGTGCTAGTGGCATAGGGACAGGGGGTGGTGAAAAACTGTTTTTT
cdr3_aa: CASGIGTGGGEKLFF

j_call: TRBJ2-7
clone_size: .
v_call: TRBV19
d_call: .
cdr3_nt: TGTGCCAGTAGTTCTCAACGGAGGGGGGGCTTATTCGAGCAGTACTTC
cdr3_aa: CASSSQRRGGLFEQYF

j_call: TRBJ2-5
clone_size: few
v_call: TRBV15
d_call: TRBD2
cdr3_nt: TGTGCCACCAGCAGAGACTATATCCAGCGGGATACAGCGATTCAAGAGACCCAGTACTTC
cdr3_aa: CATSRDYIQRDTAIQETQYF

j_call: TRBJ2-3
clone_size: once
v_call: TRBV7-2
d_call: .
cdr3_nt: .
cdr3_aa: CASSLDWAGGTYF

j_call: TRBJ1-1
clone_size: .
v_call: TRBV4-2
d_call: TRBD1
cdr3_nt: TGTGCCAGCAGCCAACCCTACAGGGGGCCGAGCACTGAAGCTTTCTTT
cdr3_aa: CASSQPYRGPSTEAFF

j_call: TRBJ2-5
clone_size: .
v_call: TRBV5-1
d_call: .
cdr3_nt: TGCGCCAGCAGCTTGGGGGCTAGCCTCATCATTCAAGAGACCCAGTACTTC
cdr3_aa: CASSLGASLIIQETQYF

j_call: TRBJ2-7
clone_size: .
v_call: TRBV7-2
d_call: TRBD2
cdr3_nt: TGTGCCAGCAGCTTACATCAGACTAGCGGGAGCTCCTACGAGCAGTACTTC
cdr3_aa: CASSLHQTSGSSYEQYF

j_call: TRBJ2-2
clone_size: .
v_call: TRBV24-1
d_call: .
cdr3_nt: TGTGCCACCAGTTCTGGAAGACAGGTTAACACCGGGGAGCTGTTTTTT
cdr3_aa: CATSSGRQVNTGELFF

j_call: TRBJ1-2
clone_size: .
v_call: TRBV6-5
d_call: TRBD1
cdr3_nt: TGTGCCAGCAGTACCCGGACAGGGGAAAACTATGGCTACACCTTC
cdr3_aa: CASSTRTGENYGYTF

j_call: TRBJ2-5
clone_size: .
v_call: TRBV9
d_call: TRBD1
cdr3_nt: TGTGCCAGCAGCGTAGGAGGGCCTACAGGGGGTCAAGAGACCCAGTACTTC
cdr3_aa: CASSVGGPTGGQETQYF

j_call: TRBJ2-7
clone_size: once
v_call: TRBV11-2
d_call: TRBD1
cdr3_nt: TGTGCCAGCAGCTCCCGGGACAGGGGAGGCTACGAGCAGTACTTC
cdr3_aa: CASSSRDRGGYEQYF

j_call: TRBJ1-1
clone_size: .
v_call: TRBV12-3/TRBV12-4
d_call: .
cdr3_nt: TGTGCCAGCAGGTCCTCGGGGAACACTGAAGCTTTCTTT
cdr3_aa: CASRSSGNTEAFF

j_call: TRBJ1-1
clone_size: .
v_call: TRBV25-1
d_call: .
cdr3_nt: TGTGCCAGCAGTGAATCTCTAGGCATGAACACTGAAGCTTTCTTT
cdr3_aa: CASSESLGMNTEAFF

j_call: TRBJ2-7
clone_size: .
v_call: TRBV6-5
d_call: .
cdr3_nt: TGTGCCAGCAGTTTCCAGGGCCACTCCTACGAGCAGTACTTC
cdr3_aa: CASSFQGHSYEQYF

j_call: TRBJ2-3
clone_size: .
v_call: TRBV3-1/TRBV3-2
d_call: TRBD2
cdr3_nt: TGTGCCAGCAGCCATACGACTAGCGGGAAAACAGATACGCAGTATTTT
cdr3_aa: CASSHTTSGKTDTQYF

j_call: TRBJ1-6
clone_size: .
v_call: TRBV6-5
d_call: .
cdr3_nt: TGTGCCAGCAGTTACTTATCGAGGACAGATAATTCACCCCTCCACTTT
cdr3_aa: CASSYLSRTDNSPLHF

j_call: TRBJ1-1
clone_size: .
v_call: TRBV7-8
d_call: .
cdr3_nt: TGTGCCAGCAGCCCCGGGGGGGCAGGAAACACTGAAGCTTTCTTT
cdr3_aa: CASSPGGAGNTEAFF

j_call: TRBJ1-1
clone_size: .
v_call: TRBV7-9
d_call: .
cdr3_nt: TGTGCCAGCAGCGCCCCGGGAGGGGGAAATGAAGCTTTCTTT
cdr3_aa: CASSAPGGGNEAFF

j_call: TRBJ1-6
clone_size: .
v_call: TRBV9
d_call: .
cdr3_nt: TGTGCCAGCAGCGCTTCGGGACAAACTAATTCACCCCTCCACTTT
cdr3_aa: CASSASGQTNSPLHF

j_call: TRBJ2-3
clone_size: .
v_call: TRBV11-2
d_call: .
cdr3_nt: TGTGCCAGCAGCTTCATGGGGTCCCGGGAAGATACGCAGTATTTT
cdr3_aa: CASSFMGSREDTQYF

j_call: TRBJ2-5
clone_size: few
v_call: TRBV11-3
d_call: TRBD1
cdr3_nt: TGTGCCAGCAGCCTCGGACAGGGTAACCGCCAAGAGACCCAGTACTTC
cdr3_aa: CASSLGQGNRQETQYF

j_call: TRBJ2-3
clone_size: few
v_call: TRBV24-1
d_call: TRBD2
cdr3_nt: TGTGCCACCAGTGATTTAGCGGGAGGGCCTGCGCAGTATTTT
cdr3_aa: CATSDLAGGPAQYF

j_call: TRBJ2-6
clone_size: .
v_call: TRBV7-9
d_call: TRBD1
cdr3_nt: TGTGCCAGCAGCCGAACAGGGGGCGCTGGGGCCAACGTCCTGACTTTC
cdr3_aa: CASSRTGGAGANVLTF

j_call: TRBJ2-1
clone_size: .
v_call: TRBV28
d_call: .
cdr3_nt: TGTGCCAGCACCGCTCGGGATGAGCAGTTCTTC
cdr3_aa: CASTARDEQFF

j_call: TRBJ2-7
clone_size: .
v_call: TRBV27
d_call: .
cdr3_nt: TGTGCCAGCAGTTTAAGTCAGGGGTTCATCGACGAGCAGTACTTC
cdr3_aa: CASSLSQGFIDEQYF